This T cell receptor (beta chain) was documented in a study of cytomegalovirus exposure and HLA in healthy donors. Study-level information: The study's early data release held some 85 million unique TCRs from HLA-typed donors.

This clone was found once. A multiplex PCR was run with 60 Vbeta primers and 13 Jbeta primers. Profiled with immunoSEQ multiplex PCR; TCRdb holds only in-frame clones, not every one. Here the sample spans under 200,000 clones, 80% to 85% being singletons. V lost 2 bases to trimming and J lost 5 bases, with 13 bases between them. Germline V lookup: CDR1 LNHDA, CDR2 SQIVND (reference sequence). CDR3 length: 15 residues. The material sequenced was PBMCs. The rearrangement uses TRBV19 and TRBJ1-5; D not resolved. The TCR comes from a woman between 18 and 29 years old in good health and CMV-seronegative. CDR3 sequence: CASSIYNPVHQPQHF. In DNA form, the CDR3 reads TGTGCCAGTAGTATATATAACCCGGTACATCAGCCCCAGCATTTT.